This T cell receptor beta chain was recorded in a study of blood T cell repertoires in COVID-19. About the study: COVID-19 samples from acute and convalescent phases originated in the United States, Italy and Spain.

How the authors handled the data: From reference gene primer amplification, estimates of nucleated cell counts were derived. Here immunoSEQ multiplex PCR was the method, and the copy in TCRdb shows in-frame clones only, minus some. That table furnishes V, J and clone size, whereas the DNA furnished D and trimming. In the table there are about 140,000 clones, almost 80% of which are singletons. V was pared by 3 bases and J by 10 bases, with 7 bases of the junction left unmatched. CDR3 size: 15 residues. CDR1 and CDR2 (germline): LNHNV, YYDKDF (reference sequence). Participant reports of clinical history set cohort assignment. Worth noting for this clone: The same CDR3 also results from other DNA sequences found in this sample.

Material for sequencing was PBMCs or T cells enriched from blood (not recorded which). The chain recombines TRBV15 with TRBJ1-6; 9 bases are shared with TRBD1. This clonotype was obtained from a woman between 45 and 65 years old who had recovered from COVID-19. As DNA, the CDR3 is TGTGCCACCAGCAGGGACAGGGGACGGAACTCACCCCTCCACTTT. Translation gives CATSRDRGRNSPLHF.